These 10 T cell receptor beta chains share one sample of origin, sequenced in a study. Cells sorted as Tregs were CD4+, CD25+ and CD127-/low. TCRdb passed the 5' RACE reads through MiXCR, listing each CDR3 protein once. The sample lists more than 55,000 distinct CDR3 sequences; around 21% were seen once. The sample taken for sequencing was tumor-infiltrating Tregs sorted from the breast tumor. The source of these receptors is a female donor with breast cancer.

This clonotype appeared many times. This rearrangement joins TRBV7-2 to TRBJ2-3; 10 bases match TRBD2. The germline gives CDR1 SGHTA, CDR2 FQGNSA. CDR3 length: 16 amino acids. J gave up 2 bases and V 2 bases, and 4 bases lay outside the gene matches. CDR3 nucleotides: TGTGCCAGCAGCTTATATAGCGGGGGGATCACAGATACGCAGTATTTT. The encoded protein is CASSLYSGGITDTQYF.

This clonotype was recorded many times. The J gene is TRBJ1-1, the V gene TRBV20-1, with D unresolved. V gave up 4 bases and J gave up 0 bases, with 3 bases separating them. This CDR3 contains 11 residues. Germline V gene lookup returns CDR1 DFQATT and CDR2 SNEGSKA (reference sequence). The CDR3 DNA reads TGCAGTGCTACAATGAACACTGAAGCTTTCTTT. Translated: CSATMNTEAFF.

This clonotype was seen a few times. The chain combines TRBV28 with TRBJ2-4, with D tentatively TRBD2 (6 bases). With 6 bases removed from V and 0 bases from J, the gap between germline ends came to 15 bases. The germline V gene encodes CDR1 MDHEN and CDR2 SYDVKM. The CDR3 is made up of 16 amino acids. CDR3: CASSQAGVLAKNIQYF. CDR3 coding DNA: TGTGCCAGCAGCCAAGCGGGTGTTCTAGCCAAAAACATTCAGTACTTC.

A few counts support this clonotype. The rearrangement links TRBV4-3 to TRBJ2-2; no clear D. CDR1 is LGHNA and CDR2 is YSLEER in the germline V gene. Trimming pared 0 bases from V and 3 bases from J, leaving 11 bases between. CDR3 length equals 16 residues. In DNA, the CDR3 is TGCGCCAGCAGCCAAGAGTCAGCCGCGGACACCGGGGAGCTGTTTTTT. As protein: CASSQESAADTGELFF.

This clonotype has ten or more counts. J is TRBJ1-4 and V is TRBV6-6; D is perhaps TRBD1 (5 bases). The CDR3 consists of 15 residues. V was cut by 2 bases and J by 5 bases, with 12 bases left in between. Germline V gene lookup returns CDR1 MNHNY and CDR2 SVGAGI (reference sequence). As DNA, the CDR3 is TGTGCCAGCAGTTACGGAGACAGCTCAAATGAAAAACTGTTTTTT. Its protein product is CASSYGDSSNEKLFF.

This clonotype came up a few times. This chain links TRBV12-3 or TRBV12-4 with TRBJ2-2; weak D call: TRBD2 (5 bases). With 4 bases removed from V and 1 base from J, the gap between germline ends came to 7 bases. This CDR3 comprises 14 residues. The DNA for the CDR3 is TGTGCCAGCAGTTCGAGCGGGAACACCGGGGAGCTGTTTTTT. Translation gives CASSSSGNTGELFF.

Points on this clonotype: A much larger clone sits a single nucleotide away, making a read error possible. The chain combines TRBV7-9 with TRBJ2-3; a weak D match, TRBD2 (5 bases). Germline values: CDR1 SEHNR, CDR2 FQNEAQ (reference sequence). The CDR3 spans 16 residues. V was trimmed by 5 bases and J by 4 bases, leaving 19 bases between them. In DNA, the CDR3 is TGTGCCAGCAGCCGCCAGGCGGGCGGTCACGCAGATACGCAGTATTTT. This codes for CASSRQAGGHADTQYF.

The chain has TRBV20-1 and TRBJ2-7; 9 bases align to TRBD1. With 3 bases clipped from V and 6 bases from J, the junction kept 9 bases outside the gene matches. CDR1 and CDR2 from the germline V gene are DFQATT and SNEGSKA (reference sequence). The CDR3 spans 14 residues. The CDR3 loop reads CSARPGTGYREQYF. CDR3 nucleotide sequence: TGCAGTGCTAGGCCAGGGACAGGGTATCGCGAGCAGTACTTC.

With respect to this clonotype: A much larger clone differs by one base, so this may be a read error. The gene calls are TRBV7-9 and TRBJ1-1; D remains ambiguous. The CDR3 contains 15 residues. From germline, CDR1 is SEHNR and CDR2 FQNEAQ (reference sequence). CDR3 residues: CAGSLATHTNTEAFF. CDR3 in DNA: TGTGCCGGCAGCTTAGCGACGCATACCAACACTGAAGCTTTCTTT.

CDR3 residues: CASRWRAESPLHF. In nucleotides, the CDR3 is TGTGCCAGCAGGTGGAGAGCGGAGTCACCCCTCCACTTT. The chain combines TRBV2 with TRBJ1-6; D is unclear. The CDR3 length is 13 residues. Germline values: CDR1 SNHLY, CDR2 FYNNEI. The germline V and J ends were trimmed by 6 bases and 10 bases, with 13 bases remaining between them.